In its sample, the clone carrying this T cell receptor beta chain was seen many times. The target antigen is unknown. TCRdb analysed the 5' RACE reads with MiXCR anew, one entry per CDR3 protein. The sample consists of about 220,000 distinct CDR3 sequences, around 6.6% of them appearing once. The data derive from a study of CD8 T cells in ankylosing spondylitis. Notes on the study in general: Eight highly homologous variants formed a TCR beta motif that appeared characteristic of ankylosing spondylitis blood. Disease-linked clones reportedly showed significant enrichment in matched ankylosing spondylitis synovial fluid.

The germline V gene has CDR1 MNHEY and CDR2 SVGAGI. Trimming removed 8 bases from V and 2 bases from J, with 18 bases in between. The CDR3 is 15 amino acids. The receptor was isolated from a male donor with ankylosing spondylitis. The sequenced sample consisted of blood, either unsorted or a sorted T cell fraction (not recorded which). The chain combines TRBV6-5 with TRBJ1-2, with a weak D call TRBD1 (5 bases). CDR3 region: CASELQGASNYGYTF. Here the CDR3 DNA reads TGTGCCAGCGAGTTACAAGGGGCGAGCAACTATGGCTACACCTTC.